The T cell receptor beta chain under discussion was sequenced for a study of blood T cell repertoires in COVID-19. Libraries were prepared by immunoSEQ multiplex PCR; TCRdb keeps only in-frame clonotypes and omits some of them. Here the sample spans approximately 300,000 clones, over 75% being singletons. The TCR sequence derives from a woman between 18 and 30 years old who had recovered from COVID-19. Sequences were obtained from PBMCs or T cells enriched from blood (not recorded which).

CDR3 DNA: TGTGCCAGCAGTTCCCAGAGACTAGCGGGAGGGCCCACAGATACGCAGTATTTT. Translation: CASSSQRLAGGPTDTQYF. V is TRBV27 and J is TRBJ2-3, with 14 nucleotides matching TRBD2. The CDR3 loop spans 18 amino acids. Germline CDR1 MNHEY, CDR2 SMNVEV (reference sequence). V dropped 4 bases and J dropped 2; count of bases not matched to a gene: 8.